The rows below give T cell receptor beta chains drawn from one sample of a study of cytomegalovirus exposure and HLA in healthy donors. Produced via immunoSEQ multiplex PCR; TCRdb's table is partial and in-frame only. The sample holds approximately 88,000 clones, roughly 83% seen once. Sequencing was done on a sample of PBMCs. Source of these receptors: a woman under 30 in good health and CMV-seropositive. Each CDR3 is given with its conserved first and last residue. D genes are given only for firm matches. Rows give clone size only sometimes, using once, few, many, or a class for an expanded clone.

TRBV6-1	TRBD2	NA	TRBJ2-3	TGTGCCAGCAGTGACCTAGCGGGGAGTGTGGATACGCAGTATTTT	CASSDLAGSVDTQYF
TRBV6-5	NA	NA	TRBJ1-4	TGTGCCAGCAGTTACAAAGGCGGTGAAAAACTGTTTTTT	CASSYKGGEKLFF
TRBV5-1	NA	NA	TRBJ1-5	TGCGCCAGCAGCCCCGGGGGGGGGAATCAGCCCCAGCATTTT	CASSPGGGNQPQHF
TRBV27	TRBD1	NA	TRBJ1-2	TGTGCCAGCAGTTTATTAGGGACAGAGGATGGCTACACCTTC	CASSLLGTEDGYTF
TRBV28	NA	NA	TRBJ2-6	TGTGCCAGCAGTTTCGGGTTGTTTGGCTCTGGGGCCAACGTCCTGACTTTC	CASSFGLFGSGANVLTF
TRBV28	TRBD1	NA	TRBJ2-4	TGTGCCAGCAGAGACGGACAGGGCGCCAAAAACATTCAGTACTTC	CASRDGQGAKNIQYF
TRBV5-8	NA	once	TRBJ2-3	TGTGCCAGCAGCTTAGGGCAGGGGAACCCAGATACGCAGTATTTT	CASSLGQGNPDTQYF
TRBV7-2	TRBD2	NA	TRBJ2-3	TGTGCCAGCAGCTTTGGGCGGGGGGGCCTAAATACGCAGTATTTT	CASSFGRGGLNTQYF
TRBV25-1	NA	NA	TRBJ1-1	TGTGCCAGCAGCGAGGCGGGGACCACTGAAGCTTTCTTT	CASSEAGTTEAFF
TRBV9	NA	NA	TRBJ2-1	TGTGCCAGCAGCCGAAATGGGGGGACCCTCTCCTACAATGAGCAGTTCTTC	CASSRNGGTLSYNEQFF
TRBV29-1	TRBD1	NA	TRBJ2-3	TGCAGCGTTTTGGGGCAGGGGGCGCGGACAGATACGCAGTATTTT	CSVLGQGARTDTQYF
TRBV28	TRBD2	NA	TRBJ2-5	TGTGCCAGCAGCTTCAAAGCGGGGGAACCCCAAGAGACCCAGTACTTC	CASSFKAGEPQETQYF
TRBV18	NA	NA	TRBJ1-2	TGTGCCAGCTCACCGACAGAAGAGTATGGCTACACCTTC	CASSPTEEYGYTF
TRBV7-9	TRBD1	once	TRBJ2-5	TGTGCCAGCAGCTTAGGGGTGGACAGGGGAGAGACCCAGTACTTC	CASSLGVDRGETQYF
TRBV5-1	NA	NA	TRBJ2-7	TGCGCCAGCAGCTTGGATCTACAGGGTGGCGAGCAGTACTTC	CASSLDLQGGEQYF
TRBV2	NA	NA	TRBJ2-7	TGTGCCAGCAGGGGTACAGGGATAACCTACGAGCAGTACTTC	CASRGTGITYEQYF
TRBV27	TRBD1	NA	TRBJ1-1	TGTGCCAGCAGTTTAGACAGGGGGGGAACTGAAGCTTTCTTT	CASSLDRGGTEAFF
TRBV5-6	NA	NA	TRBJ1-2	TGTGCCAGCAGCTTGGAGGAAGGGGGGGGCTATGGCTACACCTTC	CASSLEEGGGYGYTF
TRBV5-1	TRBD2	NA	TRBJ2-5	TGCGCCAGCAGCGGCGTGGCGGGGGGGGAGACCCAGTACTTC	CASSGVAGGETQYF
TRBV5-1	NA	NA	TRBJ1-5	TGCGCCAGCAGCTTGGCCCCCGGGGATAGCAATCAGCCCCAGCATTTT	CASSLAPGDSNQPQHF
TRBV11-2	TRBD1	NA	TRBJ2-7	TGTGCCAGCAGCTTAGACCTGGACAGGGGGCAACGCGAGCAGTACTTC	CASSLDLDRGQREQYF
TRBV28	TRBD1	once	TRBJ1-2	TGTGCCAGCAGTTTTCCCACGACAGGGGGCTATGGCTACACCTTC	CASSFPTTGGYGYTF
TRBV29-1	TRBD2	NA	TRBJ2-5	TGCAGCGTACGCGGGGGAGAGACCCAGTACTTC	CSVRGGETQYF
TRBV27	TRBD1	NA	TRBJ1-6	TGTGCCAGCAGTTGGGACAGCTCCTATAATTCACCCCTCCACTTT	CASSWDSSYNSPLHF
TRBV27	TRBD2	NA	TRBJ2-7	TGTGCCAGCAGTACTGCTAGCGGGGCGGCCTACGAGCAGTACTTC	CASSTASGAAYEQYF
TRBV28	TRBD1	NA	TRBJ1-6	TGTGCCAGCAGACCCTTGGGACAGCCTAATTCACCCCTCCACTTT	CASRPLGQPNSPLHF
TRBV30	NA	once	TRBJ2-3	TGTGCCTGGGAGAGCCTCTCGACGCAGTATTTT	CAWESLSTQYF
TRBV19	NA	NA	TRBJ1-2	TGTGCCAGTCACAGGGTTGAGTATGGCTACACCTTC	CASHRVEYGYTF
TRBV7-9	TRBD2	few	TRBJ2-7	TGTGCCAGCAGCACCCAAGCGGGGTTGTACTTC	CASSTQAGLYF
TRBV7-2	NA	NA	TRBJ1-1	TGTGCCAGCAGACAGCAGTCTAACACTGAAGCTTTCTTT	CASRQQSNTEAFF
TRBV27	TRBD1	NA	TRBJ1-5	TGTGCCAGCAGTCTAAGACAGGGCAGCAATCAGCCCCAGCATTTT	CASSLRQGSNQPQHF
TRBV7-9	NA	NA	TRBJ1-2	TGTGCCAGCAGCTTAGCACGGGGGGTTGACTATGGCTACACCTTC	CASSLARGVDYGYTF
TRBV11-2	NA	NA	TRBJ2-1	TGTGCCAGCAGCCTCGGACAGTTATCCTACAATGAGCAGTTCTTC	CASSLGQLSYNEQFF
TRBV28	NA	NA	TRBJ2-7	TGTGCCAGCAGTTCCAGCGGGACACAGACCGAGCAGTACTTC	CASSSSGTQTEQYF
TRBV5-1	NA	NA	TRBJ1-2	TGCGCCAGCAGCTTGGCACAGGGTGATGGCTACACCTTC	CASSLAQGDGYTF
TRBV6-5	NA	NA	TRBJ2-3	TGTGCCAGCCGGAGGGGGCTGGGCACAGATACGCAGTATTTT	CASRRGLGTDTQYF
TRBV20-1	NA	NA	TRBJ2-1	TGCAGTGTACCGGACAGTTACGGGCAGTTCTTC	CSVPDSYGQFF
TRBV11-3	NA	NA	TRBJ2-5	TGTGCCAGCAGCCGGTCCGCACAAGAGACCCAGTACTTC	CASSRSAQETQYF
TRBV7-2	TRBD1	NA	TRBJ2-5	TGTGCCAGCAGCTTGGGACAGTTCCAAGAGACCCAGTACTTC	CASSLGQFQETQYF
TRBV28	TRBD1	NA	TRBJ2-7	TGTGCCAGCAGTTTAGGGACAGGGGGCCCCCGAGAGCAGTACTTC	CASSLGTGGPREQYF
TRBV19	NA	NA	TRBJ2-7	TGTGCCAGTAGAGGGGCAGGTGGCTACTACGAGCAGTACTTC	CASRGAGGYYEQYF